Shown below are 24 T cell receptor beta chains from a single sample sequenced in a study of beta chain features in type 1 diabetes (dated by TCRdb to the late 2010s). The research as a whole found: In all four CD4+ subsets, TCRB CDR3 length was moderately but significantly shorter in type 1 diabetes patients.

Libraries were made using the immunoSEQ multiplex PCR assay. All of the isolated RNA was reverse transcribed with the High Capacity cDNA Reverse Transcription Kit, so expressed TCRB transcripts were sequenced. Entries here come from immuneACCESS through TCRdb and include only in-frame sequences with V and J called. Some clones fail to appear in such tables; in the studies checked, an unresolved V gene covers under half of the shortfall, and the cause of the remainder is unknown. Within this sample are approximately 240,000 clones, with roughly 17% of them counted one time only. The leading ten clones occupy approximately 0.081% of the sample. Antigens for these TCRs are unknown. Sequencing input: naive CD4+ T cells from blood. The cell subset or site tag for this specimen amounts to: true naive CD4+ T cells. These receptors came from a man in his thirties or forties with type 1 diabetes.

This clone has only a few counts. V usage is TRBV29-1 and J usage is TRBJ2-1, with 8 bases aligning to TRBD1. This CDR3 is 13 amino acids long. With V trimmed by 6 bases and J by 9 bases, 10 bases remained unmatched. CDR1 SQVTM and CDR2 ANQGSEA come from the germline V gene. The CDR3 is CSVSGQGVTEQFF. The CDR3 DNA reads TGCAGCGTCAGCGGACAGGGAGTGACTGAGCAGTTCTTC.

This chain links TRBV15 with TRBJ2-7; 14 bases map to TRBD2. This CDR3 is 18 amino acids long. J gave up 2 bases and V 0 bases, and 6 bases lay outside the gene matches. Germline-derived CDR1 and CDR2 are LNHNV and YYDKDF (reference sequence). The CDR3 loop is CATSRDGTSGRGAYEQYF. CDR3 coding DNA: TGTGCCACCAGCAGAGATGGGACTAGCGGGAGAGGGGCCTACGAGCAGTACTTC.

The V and J genes are TRBV5-1 and TRBJ2-7; 7 nucleotides agree with TRBD1. Trimming at V came to 3 bases and at J to 1 base, leaving 4 bases not matched to a gene. CDR3 length: 14 residues. Germline CDR1 SGHRS, CDR2 YFSETQ. CDR3 region: CASSYQQGSYEQYF. The CDR3 DNA is TGCGCCAGCAGCTATCAACAGGGGTCCTACGAGCAGTACTTC.

The V gene is TRBV7-9, the J gene TRBJ2-5; TRBD1 matches 7 bases. Germline V CDR1 and CDR2: SEHNR, FQNEAQ (reference sequence). The CDR3 is made up of 15 amino acids. V trimming: 5 bases; J trimming: 5 bases; junction bases outside the gene matches: 11. CDR3 region: CASSPKTGFAETQYF. The CDR3 coding sequence is TGTGCCAGCAGCCCCAAGACAGGGTTTGCTGAGACCCAGTACTTC.

This clone was observed a handful of times. The chain has TRBV7-9 and TRBJ2-1, with no clear D. The CDR3 extends over 15 amino acids. V was clipped by 2 bases and J by 11 bases, with 19 bases between them. Germline CDR1 is SEHNR and CDR2 is FQNEAQ (reference sequence). CDR3 nucleotide sequence: TGTGCCAGCAGCTTAATTGCCCTAAGGGCGCCCAAGCAGTTCTTC. Translated, it gives CASSLIALRAPKQFF.

The CDR3, as DNA: TGTGCCAGCAGCGTAGGAGGACTCCCAGATACGCAGTATTTT. Amino acids: CASSVGGLPDTQYF. V usage is TRBV9 and J usage is TRBJ2-3; perhaps TRBD2 as D (5 bases). Trimming removed 0 bases from V and 4 bases from J, with 9 bases in between. Germline lookup yields CDR1 SGDLS and CDR2 YYNGEE. The CDR3 has 14 residues.

This clone was observed a handful of times. The chain has TRBV29-1 and TRBJ2-2, with 15 bases that match TRBD2. The V gene's germline CDR1 is SQVTM and CDR2 ANQGSEA. This CDR3 is built from 16 residues. V trimming: 6 bases; J trimming: 5 bases; junction bases outside the gene matches: 7. CDR3 bases: TGCAGCGTACAGGGACTAGCGGGAGGAGGTACCGGGGAGCTGTTTTTT. As protein: CSVQGLAGGGTGELFF.

This CDR3 reads CAWGDRLREQYF. In nucleotides, the CDR3 is TGTGCCTGGGGAGACCGATTACGGGAGCAGTACTTC. The genes are TRBV30 and TRBJ2-7; D not certain. V lost 5 bases to trimming and J lost 7 bases, with 15 bases between them. The length of the CDR3 is 12 residues. The V gene's germline CDR1 is GTSNPN and CDR2 SVGIG (reference sequence).

The chain uses TRBV5-1 and TRBJ2-3; unclear D gene. CDR3 length: 12 residues. The germline CDR1 and CDR2 sequences are SGHRS and YFSETQ. The V gene lost 3 bases and the J gene lost 7 bases, with 9 bases spanning the gap. CDR3 sequence (DNA): TGCGCCAGCAGCTCGACTGCGTATACGCAGTATTTT. Translated: CASSSTAYTQYF.

This clone was counted only a few times. V gene TRBV30 combines with J gene TRBJ1-2; 8 bases align to TRBD1. J was trimmed by 0 bases and V by 1 base; bases with no gene match: 13. The germline CDR1 and CDR2 sequences are GTSNPN and SVGIG (reference sequence). CDR3 length: 18 amino acids. The CDR3 bases are TGTGCCTGGAGTGGCCCCAGGGGGCGAATAACTTCTAACTATGGCTACACCTTC. Its translation: CAWSGPRGRITSNYGYTF.

This clone showed up just a few times. V and J are TRBV5-4 and TRBJ2-5; 7 nucleotides agree with TRBD1. CDR3 length: 15 amino acids. V shed 4 bases, J shed 3 bases, and the junction held 9 bases outside the gene matches. Germline V gene lookup returns CDR1 SGHNT and CDR2 YYREEE (reference sequence). CDR3 coding DNA: TGTGCCAGCAGCACTATGCACAGGGGAGAAGAGACCCAGTACTTC. Residues: CASSTMHRGEETQYF.

V and J are TRBV29-1 and TRBJ1-4; a weak D match, TRBD1 (5 bases). The CDR3 is made up of 12 amino acids. CDR1 is SQVTM, CDR2 ANQGSEA, per germline. V lost 3 bases and J lost 8, with 10 bases in between. CDR3 residues: CSVEQGDEKLFF. CDR3 coding DNA: TGCAGCGTTGAGCAGGGAGACGAAAAACTGTTTTTT. The full variable domain, completed using reference TRBV29-1 and TRBJ1-4, is SAVISQKPSRDICQRGTSLTIQCQVDSQVTMMFWYRQQPGQSLTLIATANQGSEATYESGFVIDKFPISRPNLTFSTLTVSNMSPEDSSIYLCSVEQGDEKLFFGSGTQLSVL.

The chain recombines TRBV7-2 with TRBJ2-1; 13 nucleotides line up with TRBD2. Germline CDR1 reads SGHTA; CDR2 reads FQGNSA. This CDR3 is 15 amino acids long. The V gene end was trimmed by 3 bases and the J gene end by 8 bases; junction bases not matched to a gene: 4. DNA of the CDR3: TGTGCCAGCAGCTTTACTAGCGGGAGGGCCTATGAGCAGTTCTTC. The encoded protein is CASSFTSGRAYEQFF.

This clone has at least ten counts. CDR3 DNA: TGTGCCACCAGGCTAACTGGTAATGAGCAGTTCTTC. Its protein product is CATRLTGNEQFF. The gene calls are TRBV15 and TRBJ2-1; D is undetermined. Germline V lookup: CDR1 LNHNV, CDR2 YYDKDF (reference sequence). This CDR3 comprises 12 residues. V shed 6 bases and J shed 7 bases, with 10 bases lying between them. Filled out from reference TRBV15 and TRBJ2-1, the complete variable domain reads DAMVIQNPRYQVTQFGKPVTLSCSQTLNHNVMYWYQQKSSQAPKLLFHYYDKDFNNEADTPDNFQSRRPNTSFCFLDIRSPGLGDTAMYLCATRLTGNEQFFGPGTRLTVL.

This clone was seen a handful of times. The rearrangement joins TRBV25-1 to TRBJ2-5; the D gene is possibly TRBD1 (6 bases). With 7 bases removed from V and 5 bases from J, the gap between germline ends came to 26 bases. The CDR3 is made up of 17 amino acids. CDR1 and CDR2 from the germline V gene are MGHDK and SYGVNS. DNA for the CDR3: TGTGCCAGCAATTCTGGGCAGGGGCGTCCGAACGCCGAGACCCAGTACTTC. Encoded protein: CASNSGQGRPNAETQYF.

The chain carries TRBV11-2 and TRBJ2-3; D call uncertain. This CDR3 contains 11 residues. V shed 8 bases and J shed 5 bases, with 8 bases lying between them. CDR1 and CDR2 from the germline V gene are SGHAT and FQNNGV. CDR3 region: CASLKVDTQYF. The CDR3 bases are TGTGCCAGCCTGAAGGTAGATACGCAGTATTTT.

This clone showed up just a few times. The V gene is TRBV14, the J gene TRBJ2-6, with D maybe TRBD1 (5 bases). Trimming removed 0 bases at V and 5 bases at J, with 8 bases between. Per germline, CDR1 SGHDN and CDR2 FVKESK. This CDR3 is 15 amino acids long. The CDR3 is CASSQDWGRANVLTF. In nucleotides, the CDR3 is TGTGCCAGCAGCCAAGATTGGGGCCGGGCCAACGTCCTGACTTTC.

The chain joins TRBV29-1 to TRBJ1-4; perhaps TRBD1 as D (5 bases). Germline V gene sequence: CDR1 SQVTM, CDR2 ANQGSEA. Trimming pared 4 bases from V and 0 bases from J, leaving 12 bases between. The CDR3 contains 15 residues. The CDR3, as DNA: TGCAGCGTTGTTTCTGGGGGAACAACTAATGAAAAACTGTTTTTT. This encodes CSVVSGGTTNEKLFF.

This clone has just a few counts. The rearrangement uses TRBV18 and TRBJ2-7, with TRBD2 identical over 10 bases. The CDR3 runs 14 residues. V lost 5 bases, J lost 5 bases, and 6 bases stayed unmatched. Germline CDR1 is KGHSH and CDR2 is LQKENI. The CDR3 DNA sequence: TGTGCCAGCTCAGTTACTAGCGGGAAGAACGAGCAGTACTTC. It translates to CASSVTSGKNEQYF.

This clone appeared a single time. The rearrangement links TRBV6-5 to TRBJ2-3, with no clear D. Germline CDR1 and CDR2: MNHEY and SVGAGI. This CDR3 contains 14 residues. Between the trimmed V and J ends, which lost 0 bases and 1 base, there was a span of 5 bases. The CDR3, as DNA: TGTGCCAGCAGTTACTCGAAGGGCACAGATACGCAGTATTTT. It is translated as CASSYSKGTDTQYF.

The chain uses TRBV28 and TRBJ2-7; 15 bases map to TRBD2. Germline V lookup: CDR1 MDHEN, CDR2 SYDVKM. The CDR3 extends over 16 amino acids. V lost 3 bases to trimming and J lost 4 bases; unmatched junction nucleotides: 4. CDR3 nucleotides: TGTGCCAGCAGTTTGGCCGGGACTAGCGGGGGGTACGAGCAGTACTTC. It codes for CASSLAGTSGGYEQYF. Together with reference TRBV28 and TRBJ2-7, the CDR3 gives the full variable domain: DVKVTQSSRYLVKRTGEKVFLECVQDMDHENMFWYRQDPGLGLRLIYFSYDVKMKEKGDIPEGYSVSREKKERFSLILESASTNQTSMYLCASSLAGTSGGYEQYFGPGTRLTVT.

The CDR3: CASSFLGSGANVLTF. CDR3 in DNA: TGTGCCAGCAGTTTTTTGGGCTCTGGGGCCAACGTCCTGACTTTC. The rearrangement links TRBV27 to TRBJ2-6; D is unclear. The CDR3 totals 15 residues. The V end lost 3 bases, the J end lost 0 bases, and 6 bases lay between the germline ends. The V gene's germline CDR1 is MNHEY and CDR2 SMNVEV (reference sequence).

This rearrangement joins TRBV28 to TRBJ2-6, with a possible D match to TRBD2 (5 bases). Trimming removed 6 bases at V and 2 bases at J, with 11 bases between. Germline V gene lookup returns CDR1 MDHEN and CDR2 SYDVKM. The CDR3 is 15 residues long. CDR3: CASRAGDAGANVLTF. The CDR3 coding sequence is TGTGCCAGCAGGGCGGGTGACGCTGGGGCCAACGTCCTGACTTTC.

This clone has just a few counts. The chain recombines TRBV9 with TRBJ2-1; unclear D gene. Germline lookup yields CDR1 SGDLS and CDR2 YYNGEE. Between the trimmed V and J ends, which lost 4 bases and 0 bases, there was a span of 11 bases. The CDR3 loop spans 15 amino acids. The CDR3 reads CASSPSTSSYNEQFF. For the CDR3, the DNA is TGTGCCAGCAGCCCTAGTACGAGCTCCTACAATGAGCAGTTCTTC.